Listed here are 5 T cell receptor beta chains from one sample, sequenced in a study of blood T cell repertoires in COVID-19. Measured with immunoSEQ multiplex PCR; TCRdb has only the in-frame clones, and not every one. The sample consists of 90,000 to 150,000 clones, approximately 87% of them appearing once. The sample consisted of peripheral blood. Every receptor here comes from a man in his 60s with acute or convalescent COVID-19.

The chain joins TRBV4-2 to TRBJ1-1; D call uncertain. V gave up 3 bases and J gave up 8 bases, with 13 bases separating them. The CDR3 is 13 amino acids. In germline, CDR1 is LGHNA, CDR2 YNFKEQ. CDR3 residues: CASSQYLGREAFF. Written as DNA, the CDR3 is TGTGCCAGCAGCCAGTACCTCGGGAGGGAAGCTTTCTTT.

This clone was observed a handful of times. CDR3 nucleotides: TGTGCCTGGGCATCTAAGCGGCTAAGCACAGATACGCAGTATTTT. Protein: CAWASKRLSTDTQYF. The chain joins TRBV30 to TRBJ2-3; tentatively, D is TRBD2 (5 bases). The CDR3 runs to 15 residues. V was pared by 5 bases and J by 0 bases, with 15 bases between. Germline values: CDR1 GTSNPN, CDR2 SVGIG (reference sequence).

The genes are TRBV28 and TRBJ1-5; 11 bases agree with TRBD1. The J segment lost 5 bases and the V segment lost 5 bases, leaving 5 bases of the junction unmatched. The CDR3 spans 15 residues. Germline V gene sequence: CDR1 MDHEN, CDR2 SYDVKM. The CDR3 spells CASSLTGQGDQPQHF. CDR3 nucleotide sequence: TGTGCCAGCAGTCTTACGGGACAGGGGGATCAGCCCCAGCATTTT. The complete variable domain, with remaining parts taken from reference TRBV28 and TRBJ1-5, reads DVKVTQSSRYLVKRTGEKVFLECVQDMDHENMFWYRQDPGLGLRLIYFSYDVKMKEKGDIPEGYSVSREKKERFSLILESASTNQTSMYLCASSLTGQGDQPQHFGDGTRLSIL.

V and J are TRBV16 and TRBJ1-3; no reliable D call. The CDR3 sequence is 14 residues long. V dropped 3 bases and J dropped 4 bases, with 10 bases sitting between them. In germline, CDR1 is KGHSY, CDR2 FQNENV. The CDR3 sequence is CASSHPGPGNTIYF. The CDR3 DNA sequence: TGTGCCAGCAGCCATCCAGGCCCCGGAAACACCATATATTTT.

The genes are TRBV7-2 and TRBJ1-3, with 7 bases aligning to TRBD1. The CDR3 totals 15 residues. V was pared by 6 bases and J by 0 bases, with 5 bases of the junction left unmatched. The germline gives CDR1 SGHTA, CDR2 FQGNSA. CDR3 residues: CASRTTGDSGNTIYF. CDR3 in DNA: TGTGCCAGCAGAACCACAGGGGACTCTGGAAACACCATATATTTT. Filled out from reference TRBV7-2 and TRBJ1-3, the complete variable domain reads GAGVSQSPSNKVTEKGKDVELRCDPISGHTALYWYRQSLGQGLEFLIYFQGNSAPDKSGLPSDRFSAERTGGSVSTLTIQRTQQEDSAVYLCASRTTGDSGNTIYFGEGSWLTVV.